This record concerns one T cell receptor beta chain sequence. Its antigen is unidentified. This sample is part of a study of graft-versus-host responses after intestinal transplantation. Study summary: Anti-thymocyte globulin induction, then tacrolimus and steroids for around 3 years, went to all recipients.

Sequencing used immunoSEQ multiplex PCR; TCRdb keeps in-frame clones, though not all of them. This sample has about 73,000 clones; around 90% occur once, and the top ten carry about 4%. This TCR derives from a human donor who was the organ donor for an intestinal transplant. Sample: unstimulated CD8+ T cells sorted from spleen or lymph node cells, taken before transplant.

In nucleotides, the CDR3 is TGTGCCAGCACCTCACTAGCTTCCGAGACCCAGTACTTC. Its protein is CASTSLASETQYF. The chain couples TRBV6-5 to TRBJ2-5; TRBD2 is a possible D gene (6 bases). The CDR3 is 13 residues long. Germline V CDR1 and CDR2: MNHEY, SVGAGI. With 7 bases removed from V and 5 bases from J, the gap between germline ends came to 14 bases.